This T cell receptor (beta chain) comes out of a study of blood T cell repertoires in COVID-19. Methods used by the authors: Amplified reference gene primers provided the basis for estimating nucleated cell counts. Measured with immunoSEQ multiplex PCR; TCRdb has only the in-frame clones, and not every one. The V and J calls and clone size come from that table; D and trimming were worked out from the DNA. Of some 180,000 clones in the sample, roughly 80% were seen once. This receptor was taken from a woman aged 60-75 years with acute COVID-19. The sequencing input was PBMCs or T cells enriched from blood (not recorded which).

This CDR3 is CASSRDRGMTEKLFF. The CDR3 coding sequence is TGTGCCAGCAGCAGGGACAGGGGTATGACGGAAAAACTGTTTTTT. The chain joins TRBV5-6 to TRBJ1-4; 10 nucleotides align to TRBD1. The J segment lost 8 bases and the V segment lost 4 bases, leaving 8 bases of the junction unmatched. Germline values: CDR1 SGHDT, CDR2 YYEEEE. CDR3 length: 15 amino acids. Combining the CDR3 with reference TRBV5-6 and TRBJ1-4 gives the whole variable domain DAGVTQSPTHLIKTRGQQVTLRCSPKSGHDTVSWYQQALGQGPQFIFQYYEEEERQRGNFPDRFSGHQFPNYSSELNVNALLLGDSALYLCASSRDRGMTEKLFFGSGTQLSVL.